The 2 T cell receptor beta chains below were found in one sample sequenced in a study of blood T cell repertoires in COVID-19. Measured with immunoSEQ multiplex PCR; TCRdb has only the in-frame clones, and not every one. The sample lists some 300,000 clones, roughly 89% occurring once. Source material: PBMCs or T cells enriched from blood (not recorded which). Receptors originate from a woman between 50 and 59 years old who had been exposed to COVID-19.

This chain joins TRBV9 and TRBJ2-2; D is uncertain. The germline V and J ends were trimmed by 0 bases and 0 bases, with 9 bases remaining between them. Germline V gene lookup returns CDR1 SGDLS and CDR2 YYNGEE. The CDR3 is 16 amino acids. CDR3 sequence reads: CASSVGTFANTGELFF. CDR3 bases: TGTGCCAGCAGCGTAGGAACTTTCGCGAACACCGGGGAGCTGTTTTTT. The full variable domain, with the rest looked up from reference TRBV9 and TRBJ2-2, is DSGVTQTPKHLITATGQRVTLRCSPRSGDLSVYWYQQSLDQGLQFLIQYYNGEERAKGNILERFSAQQFPDLHSELNLSSLELGDSALYFCASSVGTFANTGELFFGEGSRLTVL.

This sequence joins TRBV28 and TRBJ1-3, with TRBD1 identical over 7 bases. The germline CDR1 and CDR2 sequences are MDHEN and SYDVKM. The CDR3 has 22 amino acids. The J segment lost 0 bases and the V segment lost 5 bases, leaving 25 bases of the junction unmatched. For the CDR3, the DNA is TGTGCCAGCAGTCCGCCGCCAGGGGGGACGTCGCCGGGGGCAAGCTCTGGAAACACCATATATTTT. This gives the protein CASSPPPGGTSPGASSGNTIYF.